Listed here are 12 T cell receptor beta chains from one sample, sequenced in a study of blood T cell repertoires in COVID-19. Only in-frame clones appear in the TCRdb table, and some are missing; sequencing was by immunoSEQ multiplex PCR. The sample contains about 190,000 clones, about nine tenths of which appear only once. The sample comprised peripheral blood. The receptors come from a young man with active or convalescent COVID-19.

The J gene is TRBJ1-1, the V gene TRBV18; D not resolved. Germline V gene lookup returns CDR1 KGHSH and CDR2 LQKENI. V shed 2 bases and J shed 1 base, with 8 bases lying between them. The CDR3 spans 14 residues. CDR3 amino acids: CASSPGRQNTEAFF. The DNA of the CDR3 is TGTGCCAGCTCACCAGGGCGACAGAACACTGAAGCTTTCTTT. Complete variable domain (other parts from reference TRBV18 and TRBJ1-1): NAGVMQNPRHLVRRRGQEARLRCSPMKGHSHVYWYRQLPEEGLKFMVYLQKENIIDESGMPKERFSAEFPKEGPSILRIQQVVRGDSAAYFCASSPGRQNTEAFFGQGTRLTVV.

This chain links TRBV19 with TRBJ2-3; tentative D call: TRBD1 (6 bases). Germline CDR1 LNHDA, CDR2 SQIVND (reference sequence). The CDR3 spans 14 residues. Trimming took 4 bases from V and 4 from J, leaving 12 bases between them. The DNA for the CDR3 is TGTGCCAGTAGTAAGCAGGGGCTGTCAGATACGCAGTATTTT. As protein: CASSKQGLSDTQYF.

CDR3 DNA sequence: TGTGCCAGCAGCACGGCGGCAGGGGGGCACGAGCAGTACTTC. As protein: CASSTAAGGHEQYF. J is TRBJ2-7 and V is TRBV21-1; the table's D gene call, TRBD1, was not cross checked with the DNA. TRBV21-1 is tagged as a pseudogene. The CDR3 totals 14 residues.

The chain uses TRBV27 and TRBJ2-5, with 13 bases identical to TRBD2. CDR3 length: 15 amino acids. Germline V gene data show CDR1 as MNHEY and CDR2 as SMNVEV (reference sequence). Germline trimming cut 5 bases from V and 4 bases from J; bases unmatched to any gene: 4. CDR3 region: CASSLRLAGGETQYF. CDR3 coding DNA: TGTGCCAGCAGTCTAAGACTAGCGGGAGGAGAGACCCAGTACTTC.

The V gene is TRBV7-2, the J gene TRBJ1-2; D is ambiguous. Trimming cost V 4 bases and J 5 bases, with 17 bases left between them. CDR1 and CDR2 (germline): SGHTA, FQGNSA. There are 15 residues in the CDR3. CDR3 nucleotide sequence: TGTGCCAGCAGCTCCGCGGTTGCCACATCTTATGGCTACACCTTC. Translation gives CASSSAVATSYGYTF.

V usage is TRBV11-2 and J usage is TRBJ2-6; 8 bases are shared with TRBD1. The CDR3 is 16 residues long. The trim removed 5 bases at V and 1 base at J, leaving 4 bases unmatched. Per the germline V gene, CDR1 is SGHAT and CDR2 is FQNNGV. The CDR3 coding sequence is TGTGCCAGCAGCGATAGGACAGGGTCTGGGGCCAACGTCCTGACTTTC. It yields the protein CASSDRTGSGANVLTF.

The chain carries TRBV2 and TRBJ1-5, with D perhaps TRBD1 (5 bases). Germline V lookup: CDR1 SNHLY, CDR2 FYNNEI. The CDR3 is made up of 15 amino acids. The ends were cut back, 3 bases at V and 4 bases at J, with 13 bases in the middle. The CDR3 coding sequence is TGTGCCAGCAGTGAGGAGGGCCGGGGGAATCAGCCCCAGCATTTT. Translating gives CASSEEGRGNQPQHF.

This sequence joins TRBV7-9 and TRBJ2-1; TRBD2 aligns across 10 bases. The CDR3 is made up of 15 amino acids. Trimming at V came to 5 bases and at J to 7 bases, leaving 8 bases not matched to a gene. Germline-derived CDR1 and CDR2 are SEHNR and FQNEAQ (reference sequence). The CDR3, as DNA: TGTGCCAGCAGCCACCGGACTAGCGGATATAATGAGCAGTTCTTC. This codes for CASSHRTSGYNEQFF.

V is TRBV9 and J is TRBJ2-7; 9 positions agree with TRBD2. V shed 4 bases and J 3 bases; nucleotides not matched to a gene: 5. The CDR3 has 14 amino acids. CDR1 is SGDLS and CDR2 is YYNGEE in the germline V gene. The CDR3 DNA is TGTGCCAGCAGCCCAACTAGCGGGCGCTACGAGCAGTACTTC. Its protein is CASSPTSGRYEQYF. The entire variable domain, with the rest obtained from reference TRBV9 and TRBJ2-7, is as follows: DSGVTQTPKHLITATGQRVTLRCSPRSGDLSVYWYQQSLDQGLQFLIQYYNGEERAKGNILERFSAQQFPDLHSELNLSSLELGDSALYFCASSPTSGRYEQYFGPGTRLTVT.

The chain has TRBV5-6 and TRBJ2-2; unclear D gene. The germline V gene has CDR1 SGHDT and CDR2 YYEEEE. The V gene lost 4 bases and the J gene lost 4 bases, with 8 bases spanning the gap. The CDR3 consists of 13 residues. The CDR3 bases are TGTGCCAGCAGCCCCGCAGGCACCGGGGAGCTGTTTTTT. The encoded protein is CASSPAGTGELFF.

The V gene is TRBV11-1, the J gene TRBJ2-7; 7 nucleotides match TRBD1. The CDR3 loop spans 14 amino acids. Germline V gene sequence: CDR1 SGHAT, CDR2 FQDESV (reference sequence). V lost 5 bases, J lost 3 bases, and 7 bases stayed unmatched. The CDR3 coding sequence is TGTGCCAGCAGCCCTGGGACAGACAACTACGAGCAGTACTTC. Protein product: CASSPGTDNYEQYF.

V and J are TRBV27 and TRBJ2-5, with D tentatively TRBD2 (6 bases). In germline, CDR1 is MNHEY, CDR2 SMNVEV (reference sequence). Trimming took off 5 bases at V and 4 bases at J, with 17 bases between the two ends. This CDR3 spans 15 amino acids. CDR3 residues: CASSLPRGRRETQYF. Here the CDR3 DNA reads TGTGCCAGCAGTCTTCCCCGGGGGAGGAGAGAGACCCAGTACTTC.